Listed below are T cell receptor beta chains from one sample, sequenced in a study of regulatory T cells in long-lasting Graves disease. From the multiplex PCR reads, TCRdb called clonotypes with MiXCR, one entry per CDR3 protein. This table holds about 460,000 distinct CDR3 sequences, 14% found once. These data are also associated with another study on T cells in Graves' hyperthyroidism and ophthalmopathy.

The specimen comprised peripheral blood mononuclear cells (PBMCs), sampled at new diagnosis, from a patient treated with antithyroid drugs. The origin of the receptors is a woman aged 45-59 years with Graves disease. The CDR3 runs from the conserved cysteine through the conserved F or W. A D gene is named only where the DNA matches it firmly. Expanded clones are given a class, and other clones once, few, many or no size at all.

d_gene: NA; v_gene: TRBV7-9; j_gene: TRBJ2-7; abundance: NA; CDR3nt: TGTGCCAGCAGCTTATATCTGGGAGGCTCCTACGAGCAGTACTTC; CDR3aa: CASSLYLGGSYEQYF
d_gene: TRBD1; v_gene: TRBV5-1; j_gene: TRBJ1-2; abundance: many; CDR3nt: TGCGCCAGCAGCAGAGCCGGGACAGGGCTGATCTATGGCTACACCTTC; CDR3aa: CASSRAGTGLIYGYTF
d_gene: TRBD2; v_gene: TRBV9; j_gene: TRBJ2-3; abundance: NA; CDR3nt: TGTGCCAGCAGCGTAGTCGGCGGGAGAATCACAGATACGCAGTATTTT; CDR3aa: CASSVVGGRITDTQYF
d_gene: NA; v_gene: TRBV12-3/TRBV12-4; j_gene: TRBJ2-7; abundance: many; CDR3nt: TGTGCCAGCAGCGCGACAGGTAGCTCCTACGAGCAGTACTTC; CDR3aa: CASSATGSSYEQYF
d_gene: NA; v_gene: TRBV2; j_gene: TRBJ2-3; abundance: many; CDR3nt: TGTGCCAGCAGTGCTTTGGGGGAGGACGTAGATACGCAGTATTTT; CDR3aa: CASSALGEDVDTQYF
d_gene: NA; v_gene: TRBV7-7; j_gene: TRBJ2-3; abundance: many; CDR3nt: TGTGCTAGCAGCACGCTACGGGACAACGATACGCAGTATTTT; CDR3aa: CASSTLRDNDTQYF
d_gene: TRBD1; v_gene: TRBV12-5; j_gene: TRBJ1-6; abundance: NA; CDR3nt: TGTGCTAGTGGTTCATGGACAGGGAGCTCCTATAATTCACCCCTCCACTTT; CDR3aa: CASGSWTGSSYNSPLHF
d_gene: TRBD1; v_gene: TRBV9; j_gene: TRBJ2-1; abundance: many; CDR3nt: TGTGCCAGCAGCGAGGGACAGGGGTATGAGCAGTTCTTC; CDR3aa: CASSEGQGYEQFF
d_gene: NA; v_gene: TRBV28; j_gene: TRBJ1-2; abundance: many; CDR3nt: TGTGCCAGCAGTTTCACCTCAATCTATGGCTACACCTTC; CDR3aa: CASSFTSIYGYTF
d_gene: NA; v_gene: TRBV28; j_gene: TRBJ2-1; abundance: many; CDR3nt: TGTGCCAGCAGTTTATTCGGCGGGACGATCAATGAGCAGTTCTTC; CDR3aa: CASSLFGGTINEQFF
d_gene: NA; v_gene: TRBV20-1; j_gene: TRBJ2-7; abundance: few; CDR3nt: TGCAGTGCTAGAGGAGTAAAGCGCTCCTACGAGCAGTACTTC; CDR3aa: CSARGVKRSYEQYF
d_gene: TRBD1; v_gene: TRBV2; j_gene: TRBJ1-2; abundance: many; CDR3nt: TGTGCCAGCAGCGGTGGACAGGGTCTCTATGGCTACACCTTC; CDR3aa: CASSGGQGLYGYTF
d_gene: NA; v_gene: TRBV10-1; j_gene: TRBJ2-5; abundance: NA; CDR3nt: TGCGCCAGCAGTGAGTCAGGGACACGGGAGACCCAGTACTTC; CDR3aa: CASSESGTRETQYF
d_gene: NA; v_gene: TRBV2; j_gene: TRBJ1-6; abundance: once; CDR3nt: TGTGCCAGCAGTGATGTCAATTCACCCCTCCACTTT; CDR3aa: CASSDVNSPLHF
d_gene: NA; v_gene: TRBV10-3; j_gene: TRBJ2-1; abundance: many; CDR3nt: TGTGCCATCAGTGAGCCCGGCGGCCCGACGGATGAGCAGTTCTTC; CDR3aa: CAISEPGGPTDEQFF
d_gene: TRBD2; v_gene: TRBV10-3; j_gene: TRBJ2-2; abundance: few; CDR3nt: TGTGGAGGTAGCGGGGAGAACACCGGGGAGCTGTTTTTT; CDR3aa: CGGSGENTGELFF